This T cell receptor (beta chain) was retrieved from a study of T cells expressing NK-cell markers. No DNA is given; TCRdb re-called the 5' RACE reads and lists each CDR3 protein once. This sample's table reports around 470,000 distinct CDR3 sequences. The length of the CDR3 is 11 residues. The germline V gene has CDR1 SQVTM and CDR2 ANQGSEA. Study findings and constraints: Unclear, still, was the HCMV specificity of the expanded NKG2C+ T cell clones.

Details on this clonotype: What it recognizes is unknown.

The chain is built from TRBV29-1 and TRBJ2-7. Sequenced: blood T cells: a sorted CD56 or NKG2C T cell subset, CD4+ or CD8+ T cells, or bulk PBMC T cells (not recorded which). The TCR was taken from a woman in her forties or fifties in good health. Here the CDR3 reads CSARLGYEQYF.